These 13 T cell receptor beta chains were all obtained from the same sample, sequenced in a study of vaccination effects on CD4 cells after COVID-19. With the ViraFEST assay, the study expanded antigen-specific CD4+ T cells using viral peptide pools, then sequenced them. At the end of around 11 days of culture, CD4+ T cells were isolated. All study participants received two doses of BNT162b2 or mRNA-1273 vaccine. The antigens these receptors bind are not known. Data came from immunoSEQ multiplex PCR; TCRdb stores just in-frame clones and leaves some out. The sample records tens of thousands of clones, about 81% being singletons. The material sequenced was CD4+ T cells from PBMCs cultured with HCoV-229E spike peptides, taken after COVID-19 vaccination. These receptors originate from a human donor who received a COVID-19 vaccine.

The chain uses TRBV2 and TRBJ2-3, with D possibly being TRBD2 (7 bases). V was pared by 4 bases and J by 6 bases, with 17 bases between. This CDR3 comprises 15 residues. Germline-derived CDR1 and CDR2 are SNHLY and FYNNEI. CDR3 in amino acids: CASSGGGALGDTQYF. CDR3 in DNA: TGTGCCAGCAGTGGTGGGGGGGCCTTGGGGGATACGCAGTATTTT.

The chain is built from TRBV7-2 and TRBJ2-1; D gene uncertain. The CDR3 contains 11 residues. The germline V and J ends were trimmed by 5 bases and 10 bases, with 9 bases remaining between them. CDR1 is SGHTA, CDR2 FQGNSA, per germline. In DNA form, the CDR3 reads TGTGCCAGCAGCACAAACCAGGAGCAGTTCTTC. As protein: CASSTNQEQFF.

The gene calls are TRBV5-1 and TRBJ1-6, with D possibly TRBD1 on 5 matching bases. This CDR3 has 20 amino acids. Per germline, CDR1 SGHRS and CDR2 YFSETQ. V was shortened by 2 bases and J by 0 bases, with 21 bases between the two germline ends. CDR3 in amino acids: CASSFGGFKGTPSYNSPLHF. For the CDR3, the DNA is TGCGCCAGCAGCTTTGGGGGGTTTAAGGGAACTCCCTCCTATAATTCACCCCTCCACTTT.

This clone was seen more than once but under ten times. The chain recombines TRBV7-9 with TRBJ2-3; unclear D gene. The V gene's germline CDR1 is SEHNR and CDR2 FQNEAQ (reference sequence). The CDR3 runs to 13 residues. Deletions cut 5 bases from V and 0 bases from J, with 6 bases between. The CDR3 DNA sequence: TGTGCCAGCAGCCTCATAAGCACAGATACGCAGTATTTT. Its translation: CASSLISTDTQYF.

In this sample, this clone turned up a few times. In DNA, the CDR3 is TGTGCCAGCCAACAGGGGGTAAAATCACCCCTCCACTTT. Amino acid sequence: CASQQGVKSPLHF. The chain links TRBV5-5 to TRBJ1-6; TRBD1 matches 8 bases. The CDR3 contains 13 residues. The V gene's germline CDR1 is SGHKS and CDR2 YYEKEE (reference sequence). Trimming removed 7 bases from V and 10 bases from J; junction bases left unmatched: 7.

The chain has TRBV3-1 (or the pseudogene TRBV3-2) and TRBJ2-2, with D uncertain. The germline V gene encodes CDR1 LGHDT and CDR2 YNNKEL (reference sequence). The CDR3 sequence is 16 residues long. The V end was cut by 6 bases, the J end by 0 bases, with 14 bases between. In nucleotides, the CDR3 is TGTGCCAGCAGAGTCGGACCGGACGCGAACACCGGGGAGCTGTTTTTT. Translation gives CASRVGPDANTGELFF.

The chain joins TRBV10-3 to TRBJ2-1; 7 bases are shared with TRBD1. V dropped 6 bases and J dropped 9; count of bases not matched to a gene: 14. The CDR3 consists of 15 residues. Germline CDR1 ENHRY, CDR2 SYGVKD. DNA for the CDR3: TGTGCCATCAGCGCTAAAGGGGGCGGAAGAAGTGAGCAGTTCTTC. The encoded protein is CAISAKGGGRSEQFF.

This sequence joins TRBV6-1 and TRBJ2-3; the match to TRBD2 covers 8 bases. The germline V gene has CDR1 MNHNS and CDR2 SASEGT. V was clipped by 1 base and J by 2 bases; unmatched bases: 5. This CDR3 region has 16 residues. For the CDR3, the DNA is TGTGCCAGCAGTGAAGTCGGCGGGGGGCCCACAGATACGCAGTATTTT. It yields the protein CASSEVGGGPTDTQYF.

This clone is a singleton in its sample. DNA for the CDR3: TGTGCCAGCAGCAGGATAAGGGAATCTGAAGCTTTCTTT. Translation: CASSRIRESEAFF. The rearrangement joins TRBV6-5 to TRBJ1-1; D not resolved. The V gene's germline CDR1 is MNHEY and CDR2 SVGAGI. V shed 6 bases and J shed 6 bases, with 14 bases lying between them. The CDR3 spans 13 residues.

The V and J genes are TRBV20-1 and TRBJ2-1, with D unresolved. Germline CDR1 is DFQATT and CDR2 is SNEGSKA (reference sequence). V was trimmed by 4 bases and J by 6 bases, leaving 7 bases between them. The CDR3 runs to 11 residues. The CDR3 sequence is CSAIAVNEQFF. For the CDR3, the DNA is TGCAGTGCTATCGCGGTCAATGAGCAGTTCTTC.

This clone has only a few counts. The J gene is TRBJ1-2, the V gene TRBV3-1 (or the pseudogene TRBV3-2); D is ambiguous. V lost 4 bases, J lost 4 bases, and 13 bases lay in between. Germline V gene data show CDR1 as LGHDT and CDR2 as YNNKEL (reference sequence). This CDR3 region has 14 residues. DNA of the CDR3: TGTGCCAGCAGCCTCGGCGGTGGAGGCTATGGCTACACCTTC. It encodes CASSLGGGGYGYTF.

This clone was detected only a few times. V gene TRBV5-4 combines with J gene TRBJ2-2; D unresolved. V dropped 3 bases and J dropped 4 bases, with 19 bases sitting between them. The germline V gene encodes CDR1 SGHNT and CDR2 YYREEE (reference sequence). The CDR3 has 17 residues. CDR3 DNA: TGTGCCAGCAGCTCGTCTCCGGGTCCCATGGTCACCGGGGAGCTGTTTTTT. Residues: CASSSSPGPMVTGELFF.

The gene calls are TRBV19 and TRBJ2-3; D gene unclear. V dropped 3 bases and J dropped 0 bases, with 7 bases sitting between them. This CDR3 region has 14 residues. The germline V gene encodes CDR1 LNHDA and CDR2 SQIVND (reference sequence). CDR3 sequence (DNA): TGTGCCAGTAGTATTCTCAGTAGCACAGATACGCAGTATTTT. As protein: CASSILSSTDTQYF.